The sequence of this TCR beta chain was determined in a study of blood T cell repertoires in COVID-19. Study as a whole: T cells, B-cell-depleted T cells, or PBMCs supplied cDNA or gDNA.

The method was immunoSEQ multiplex PCR; TCRdb's version includes in-frame clones alone and lacks a portion of them. The table includes 95,000 to 100,000 clones, 85% detected once. The CDR3 has 15 amino acids. Germline V CDR1 and CDR2: GTSNPN, SVGIG (reference sequence). V lost 0 bases to trimming and J lost 6 bases, with 18 bases between them. The sample holds a few counts of this clone. The sequencing input was peripheral blood. The chain couples TRBV30 to TRBJ2-7, with no clear D. The source is a woman in her seventies with active or convalescent COVID-19. The CDR3 reads CAWSVLSASDSEQYF. The DNA for the CDR3 is TGTGCCTGGAGTGTACTTTCGGCCTCAGACTCCGAGCAGTACTTC.